These 15 T cell receptor beta chains were all obtained from the same sample, sequenced in a study of regulatory T cells in long-lasting Graves disease. TCR beta libraries were built with iRepertoire HTBI primers and Arm-PCR of CDR3 regions. TCRdb reprocessed the multiplex PCR reads via MiXCR and lists one record per CDR3 protein. The sample lists 350,000 to 550,000 distinct CDR3 sequences; about 15% were seen once. Indicated time point: newly diagnosed GD, antithyroid drugs for less than 3 months. RNA extracted from PBMCs served as the sequencing template. These sequences were also reported in another study, on T cells in Graves' hyperthyroidism and ophthalmopathy.

The sequences come from peripheral blood mononuclear cells (PBMCs), collected at new diagnosis, from a patient treated with antithyroid drugs. These receptor sequences come from a woman in her 30s with Graves disease.

Notes on this clonotype: This probably arose from a read error, given a far larger clone one base away. In nucleotides, the CDR3 is TGTGCCAGCAGCTTCGGTCTTCAGGTGGAGCAGTACTTC. Its translation is CASSFGLQVEQYF. This chain connects TRBV11-2 to TRBJ2-5, with D unresolved. The germline CDR1 and CDR2 sequences are SGHAT and FQNNGV. The CDR3 has 13 amino acids. Trimming removed 3 bases at V and 11 bases at J, with 16 bases between.

The chain combines TRBV6-9 with TRBJ2-2; D gene uncertain. V was clipped by 3 bases and J by 5 bases, with 16 bases between them. This CDR3 is built from 16 residues. Germline loops: CDR1 MNHGY, CDR2 SVAAGI. CDR3 bases: TGTGCCAGCAGTTACGGATTCCCAGGCGGAACCGGGGAGCTGTTTTTT. Its protein is CASSYGFPGGTGELFF.

This clonotype has at least ten counts. The V and J genes are TRBV20-1 and TRBJ1-5; 9 bases are a match to TRBD1. The germline V gene encodes CDR1 DFQATT and CDR2 SNEGSKA (reference sequence). The V gene end was trimmed by 4 bases and the J gene end by 2 bases; junction bases not matched to a gene: 9. The CDR3 runs to 16 residues. CDR3 nucleotides: TGCAGTGCTATCGGACAGGGGCGGTTTGGCAATCAGCCCCAGCATTTT. Amino acids: CSAIGQGRFGNQPQHF.

This clonotype was counted many times. The rearrangement joins TRBV27 to TRBJ2-7; 7 nucleotides match TRBD1. From germline, CDR1 is MNHEY and CDR2 SMNVEV (reference sequence). V lost 4 bases and J lost 5; bases outside the gene matches: 8. The CDR3 totals 14 residues. CDR3: CASSSGQPADEQYF. The CDR3 coding sequence is TGTGCCAGCAGTTCGGGACAGCCAGCCGACGAGCAGTACTTC.

This clonotype was counted ten times or more. The rearrangement links TRBV6-2 or TRBV6-3 to TRBJ2-7, with no clear D. This CDR3 has 14 residues. The germline V and J ends were trimmed by 6 bases and 3 bases, with 15 bases remaining between them. CDR1 MNHEY and CDR2 SVGEGT come from the germline V gene. CDR3: CASRTLVGGYEQYF. CDR3 nucleotide sequence: TGTGCCAGCAGGACCCTAGTCGGCGGCTACGAGCAGTACTTC.

Ten or more counts support this clonotype. The DNA for the CDR3 is TGTGCCTGGAGTGTAGGGACAGGGCGAGGAGGTGGCAATCAGCCCCAGCATTTT. The encoded protein is CAWSVGTGRGGGNQPQHF. The gene calls are TRBV30 and TRBJ1-5, with 9 bases that match TRBD1. The CDR3 runs to 18 residues. V lost 0 bases to trimming and J lost 2 bases; unmatched junction nucleotides: 11. Germline CDR1 reads GTSNPN; CDR2 reads SVGIG (reference sequence).

DNA of the CDR3: TGTGCCAGCAGTTACCTCCAATGGACTAGCGGGAGAGAAACTGTCTCCTACAATGAGCAGTTCTTC. This sequence encodes CASSYLQWTSGRETVSYNEQFF. The V gene is TRBV6-9, the J gene TRBJ2-1, with 13 bases identical to TRBD2. With 3 bases clipped from V and 0 bases from J, the junction kept 17 bases outside the gene matches. The CDR3 spans 22 residues. The germline CDR1 and CDR2 sequences are MNHGY and SVAAGI.

The chain employs TRBV30 and TRBJ1-2; D is uncertain. CDR1 is GTSNPN, CDR2 SVGIG, per germline (reference sequence). Trimming took 0 bases from V and 2 from J, leaving 13 bases between them. The CDR3 runs to 15 residues. This CDR3 reads CAWSVDGVRNYGYTF. The CDR3 DNA reads as TGTGCCTGGAGTGTGGACGGGGTGAGGAACTATGGCTACACCTTC.

This clonotype has at least ten counts. V usage is TRBV4-2 and J usage is TRBJ1-4; D is undetermined. The CDR3 length is 12 residues. Trimming left V 0 bases short and J 7 bases short, with 3 bases between. Germline V gene lookup returns CDR1 LGHNA and CDR2 YNFKEQ. This CDR3 is CASSQDSEKLFF. CDR3 nucleotide sequence: TGTGCCAGCAGCCAAGACAGTGAAAAACTGTTTTTT.

This clonotype showed up just a few times. V gene TRBV11-2 combines with J gene TRBJ1-1; D remains unclear. The germline CDR1 and CDR2 sequences are SGHAT and FQNNGV. CDR3 length: 13 residues. V was clipped by 0 bases and J by 10 bases, with 12 bases between them. CDR3 bases: TGTGCCAGCAGCTTAGAATCGGTGGGTCTAGCTTTCTTT. It encodes CASSLESVGLAFF.

In this sample, this clonotype turned up a few times. V usage is TRBV25-1 and J usage is TRBJ1-3; D uncertain. Trimming pared 8 bases from V and 0 bases from J, leaving 11 bases between. The length of the CDR3 is 14 residues. Germline CDR1 MGHDK, CDR2 SYGVNS. The CDR3 bases are TGTGCCAGCGGTGGATTAATCTCTGGAAACACCATATATTTT. Its translation is CASGGLISGNTIYF.

This clonotype was detected ten times or more. The gene calls are TRBV30 and TRBJ2-7; D may be TRBD1 (6 bases). Germline V gene lookup returns CDR1 GTSNPN and CDR2 SVGIG (reference sequence). The CDR3 spans 12 residues. V was pared by 2 bases and J by 4 bases, with 9 bases between. CDR3: CAWSSTGYEQYF. The CDR3 DNA follows: TGTGCCTGGAGTTCCACAGGGTACGAGCAGTACTTC.

The V call is TRBV4-2, the J call TRBJ2-7, with a tentative D call TRBD1 (6 bases). The CDR3 spans 15 residues. Deletions cut 3 bases from V and 4 bases from J, with 16 bases between. Per the germline V gene, CDR1 is LGHNA and CDR2 is YNFKEQ. The CDR3 here is CASSHGSQGSYEQYF. The DNA of the CDR3 is TGTGCCAGCAGCCACGGGTCCCAGGGGTCTTACGAGCAGTACTTC.

This clonotype was recorded only once. V usage is TRBV9 and J usage is TRBJ1-6; D gene ambiguous. The CDR3 runs to 14 residues. With 0 bases removed from V and 7 bases from J, the gap between germline ends came to 8 bases. Germline V gene sequence: CDR1 SGDLS, CDR2 YYNGEE. The CDR3 region has the DNA TGTGCCAGCAGCGTAGGGAGCTCCAATTCACCCCTCCACTTT. This codes for CASSVGSSNSPLHF.

The chain combines TRBV24-1 with TRBJ1-6, with D perhaps matching TRBD1 (5 bases). The CDR3 totals 14 residues. Between the trimmed V and J ends, which lost 9 bases and 8 bases, there was a span of 16 bases. Germline V gives CDR1 KGHDR, CDR2 SFDVKD. The CDR3 coding sequence is TGTGCCACCCAGGGACGGCGAGGGGATTCACCCCTCCACTTT. Amino acid sequence: CATQGRRGDSPLHF.